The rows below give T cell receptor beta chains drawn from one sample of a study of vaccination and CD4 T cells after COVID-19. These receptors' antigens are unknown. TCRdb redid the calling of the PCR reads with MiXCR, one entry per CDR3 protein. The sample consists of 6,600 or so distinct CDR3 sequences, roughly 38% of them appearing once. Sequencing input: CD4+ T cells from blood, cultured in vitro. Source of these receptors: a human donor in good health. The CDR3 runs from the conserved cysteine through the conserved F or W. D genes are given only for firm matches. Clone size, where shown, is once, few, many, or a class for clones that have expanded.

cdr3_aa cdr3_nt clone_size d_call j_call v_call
CSVLSGATQFF TGCAGTGTCCTATCGGGGGCGACGCAGTTCTTC NA NA TRBJ2-1 TRBV20-1
CAGSPEWIGGRRKQETQYF TGTGCCGGTAGTCCGGAATGGATAGGCGGGAGACGAAAGCAAGAGACCCAGTACTTC once TRBD2 TRBJ2-5 TRBV19
CASSLDRGLIQPQHF TGTGCCAGCAGTCTCGACAGGGGGCTCATTCAGCCCCAGCATTTT NA TRBD1 TRBJ1-5 TRBV12-3/TRBV12-4
CAWSVGGIYSYEQYF TGTGCCTGGAGTGTAGGCGGAATTTACTCCTACGAGCAGTACTTC NA NA TRBJ2-7 TRBV30
CASSPRQYNQPQHF TGTGCCAGCAGTCCCCGACAGTACAATCAGCCCCAGCATTTT few NA TRBJ1-5 TRBV6-1
CASSLGQSSQAF TGTGCCAGCAGCTTGGGGCAGTCCTCCCAGGCTTTT few NA TRBJ1-5 TRBV7-9
CASTEGWGAPREQYF TGTGCCAGCACCGAAGGATGGGGGGCCCCCCGGGAGCAGTACTTC few NA TRBJ2-7 TRBV7-9
CASSLPQSSLGYTF TGTGCCAGCAGCCTCCCACAGTCAAGTCTAGGCTACACCTTC few NA TRBJ1-2 TRBV7-9
CASSTGTGPSPLHF TGTGCCAGCAGCACCGGGACAGGGCCCTCACCCCTCCACTTT NA TRBD1 TRBJ1-6 TRBV12-3/TRBV12-4
CASSVGQSPPYTEQFF TGTGCCAGCAGTGTGGGGCAATCCCCACCCTACACTGAGCAGTTCTTC NA NA TRBJ2-1 TRBV25-1
CASSTRRGQPQHF TGTGCCAGCAGCACACGCAGGGGGCAGCCCCAGCATTTT few TRBD1 TRBJ1-5 TRBV6-2/TRBV6-3
CSARGGTTYEQYF TGCAGTGCTAGAGGAGGGACAACCTACGAGCAGTACTTC NA NA TRBJ2-7 TRBV20-1
CASSYPGSGTARETQYF TGTGCCAGCAGTTACCCCGGAAGCGGAACGGCCCGGGAGACCCAGTACTTC NA NA TRBJ2-5 TRBV6-2/TRBV6-3
CASSWTGGNQPQHF TGTGCCAGCAGTTGGACAGGGGGAAATCAGCCCCAGCATTTT few TRBD1 TRBJ1-5 TRBV6-2/TRBV6-3
CASSRQGAGELFF TGTGCCAGTAGTAGACAGGGGGCCGGGGAGCTGTTTTTT NA TRBD1 TRBJ2-2 TRBV19
CASTGSGANVLTF TGTGCCAGTACGGGCTCTGGGGCCAACGTCCTGACTTTC few NA TRBJ2-6 TRBV19
CASSLDPRGGSYEQYF TGTGCCAGCAGCTTAGATCCCCGGGGAGGGAGCTACGAGCAGTACTTC NA TRBD2 TRBJ2-7 TRBV11-2
CASGSTPGQDIKETQYF TGTGCTAGTGGTTCCACGCCGGGACAGGATATTAAGGAGACCCAGTACTTC NA TRBD1 TRBJ2-5 TRBV12-5
CASSLGGRETQYF TGCGCCAGCAGCTTGGGGGGGCGAGAGACCCAGTACTTC NA NA TRBJ2-5 TRBV5-1
CASSFTPSGPDTQYF TGTGCCAGCAGTTTTACTCCGTCTGGGCCAGATACGCAGTATTTT NA NA TRBJ2-3 TRBV12-3/TRBV12-4
CASSPRLAGTTDTQYF TGTGCCAGCAGCCCGCGACTAGCGGGAACGACAGATACGCAGTATTTT NA TRBD2 TRBJ2-3 TRBV7-2
CASSLTGRSNQPQHF TGCGCCAGCAGCTTGACAGGGAGAAGCAATCAGCCCCAGCATTTT once NA TRBJ1-5 TRBV5-1
CASSFGTGGSLHF TGTGCCAGCAGCTTTGGGACAGGGGGATCCCTCCACTTT NA TRBD1 TRBJ1-6 TRBV7-2
CAWSEQGLGGYTF TGTGCCTGGAGCGAACAGGGGTTGGGTGGCTACACCTTC NA TRBD1 TRBJ1-2 TRBV30
CASSNPGQIQPQHF TGTGCCAGTAGTAACCCCGGCCAGATTCAGCCCCAGCATTTT few NA TRBJ1-5 TRBV19
CSARFGTGANVLTF TGCAGTGCTAGGTTCGGAACTGGGGCCAACGTCCTGACTTTC NA NA TRBJ2-6 TRBV20-1
CASADGHTEAFF TGTGCCAGCGCCGACGGACACACTGAAGCTTTCTTT NA NA TRBJ1-1 TRBV6-1
CASSRGDTGGTDTQYF TGTGCCAGCAGCCGAGGGGACACCGGGGGCACAGATACGCAGTATTTT few NA TRBJ2-3 TRBV7-9
CASSLGSVVPLSYEQYF TGTGCCAGCAGCTTGGGATCCGTGGTTCCTCTCTCCTACGAGCAGTACTTC NA NA TRBJ2-7 TRBV11-2
CASSPSGTGVQLRGYTF TGTGCCAGTAGCCCCTCCGGGACAGGGGTACAACTGCGCGGCTACACCTTC NA TRBD1 TRBJ1-2 TRBV19
CASSRGSGGDRNTEAFF TGTGCCAGCAGCCGAGGCTCAGGGGGCGATAGGAACACTGAAGCTTTCTTT few TRBD1 TRBJ1-1 TRBV6-1
CASSYDGELSTQYF TGTGCCAGCAGTTACGACGGGGAGTTAAGTACGCAGTATTTT NA NA TRBJ2-3 TRBV6-2/TRBV6-3
CASISLGRAYGYTF TGTGCCAGCATATCCCTCGGGAGGGCCTATGGCTACACCTTC few NA TRBJ1-2 TRBV7-2
CASSPSDRDATEAFF TGTGCCAGTAGTCCTTCGGACAGGGACGCCACTGAAGCTTTCTTT NA TRBD1 TRBJ1-1 TRBV19
CSRRLAATGELFF TGCAGTCGGAGACTAGCGGCCACCGGGGAGCTGTTTTTT NA TRBD2 TRBJ2-2 TRBV20-1
CASSLDRAGEQYF TGTGCCAGCAGCTTAGACAGGGCGGGGGAGCAGTACTTC few NA TRBJ2-7 TRBV7-2
CASSLDRVNTEAFF TGTGCCAGCAGTCTGGACAGAGTTAACACTGAAGCTTTCTTT NA NA TRBJ1-1 TRBV6-1
CASSSRPRGTGGQPQHF TGTGCCAGCAGTTCTCGCCCACGAGGGACAGGGGGACAGCCCCAGCATTTT NA TRBD1 TRBJ1-5 TRBV27
CASSLRTSGSRDTQYF TGTGCCAGCAGTTTAAGGACTAGCGGGAGCCGCGATACGCAGTATTTT NA TRBD2 TRBJ2-3 TRBV7-8
CASSLGGSNYGYTF TGTGCCAGCAGCTTAGGGGGATCTAACTATGGCTACACCTTC NA NA TRBJ1-2 TRBV12-3/TRBV12-4
CSASYRGGQTINYGYTF TGCAGTGCTAGTTATCGAGGCGGACAGACGATAAACTATGGCTACACCTTC NA NA TRBJ1-2 TRBV20-1